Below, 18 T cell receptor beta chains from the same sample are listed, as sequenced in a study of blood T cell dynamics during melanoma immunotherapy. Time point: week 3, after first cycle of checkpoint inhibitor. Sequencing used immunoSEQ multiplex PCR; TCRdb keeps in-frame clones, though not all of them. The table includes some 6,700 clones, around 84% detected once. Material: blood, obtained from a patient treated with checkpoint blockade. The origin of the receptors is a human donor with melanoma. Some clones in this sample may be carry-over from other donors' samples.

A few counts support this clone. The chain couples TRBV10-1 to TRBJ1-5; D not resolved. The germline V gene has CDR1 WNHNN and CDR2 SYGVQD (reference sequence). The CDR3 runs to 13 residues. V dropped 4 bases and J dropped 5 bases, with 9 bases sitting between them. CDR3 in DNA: TGCGCCAGCAGTGCCTCTCTAGATCAGCCCCAGCATTTT. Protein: CASSASLDQPQHF.

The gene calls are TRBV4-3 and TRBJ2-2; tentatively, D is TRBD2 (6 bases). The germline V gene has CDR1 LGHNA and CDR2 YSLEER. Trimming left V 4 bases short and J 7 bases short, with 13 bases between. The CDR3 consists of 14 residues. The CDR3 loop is CASSLAGWGGELFF. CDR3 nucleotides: TGCGCCAGCAGCCTGGCGGGGTGGGGCGGGGAGCTGTTTTTT.

For the CDR3, the DNA is TGTGCCAGCAGTTTCGTAGCGGGGACAGATACGCAGTATTTT. Protein sequence: CASSFVAGTDTQYF. V gene TRBV28 combines with J gene TRBJ2-3; 8 bases are shared with TRBD2. CDR3 size: 14 residues. Trimming at V came to 3 bases and at J to 3 bases, leaving 2 bases not matched to a gene. Germline assignment: CDR1 MDHEN and CDR2 SYDVKM. The full variable domain, rest sourced from reference TRBV28 and TRBJ2-3, is DVKVTQSSRYLVKRTGEKVFLECVQDMDHENMFWYRQDPGLGLRLIYFSYDVKMKEKGDIPEGYSVSREKKERFSLILESASTNQTSMYLCASSFVAGTDTQYFGPGTRLTVL.

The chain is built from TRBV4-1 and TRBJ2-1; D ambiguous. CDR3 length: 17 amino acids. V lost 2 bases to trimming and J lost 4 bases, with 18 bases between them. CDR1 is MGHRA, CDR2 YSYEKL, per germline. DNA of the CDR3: TGCGCCAGCAGCCAACGTTACCCGGGCGCCCAATACAATGAGCAGTTCTTC. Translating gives CASSQRYPGAQYNEQFF.

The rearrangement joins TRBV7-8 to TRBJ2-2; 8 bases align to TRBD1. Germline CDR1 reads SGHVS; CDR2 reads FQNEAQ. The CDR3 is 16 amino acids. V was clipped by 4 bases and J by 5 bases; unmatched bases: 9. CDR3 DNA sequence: TGTGCCAGCAGCTCCAGCCGCGGACAGGGAACCGGGGAGCTGTTTTTT. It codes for CASSSSRGQGTGELFF.

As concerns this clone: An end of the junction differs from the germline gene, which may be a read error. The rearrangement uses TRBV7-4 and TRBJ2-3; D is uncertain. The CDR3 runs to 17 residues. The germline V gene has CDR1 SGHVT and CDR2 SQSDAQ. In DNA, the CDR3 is TGTGCCAGCCTTAACCCTTTCGCGCCCATTAGCAGAGATACGCAGTATTTT. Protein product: CASLNPFAPISRDTQYF.

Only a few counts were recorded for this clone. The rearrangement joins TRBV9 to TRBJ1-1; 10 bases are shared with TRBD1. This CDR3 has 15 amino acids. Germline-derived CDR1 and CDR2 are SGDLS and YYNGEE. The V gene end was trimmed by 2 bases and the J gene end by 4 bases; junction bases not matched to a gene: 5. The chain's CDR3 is CASSVTGGAGTEAFF. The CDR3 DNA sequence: TGTGCCAGCAGCGTGACAGGGGGCGCTGGCACTGAAGCTTTCTTT.

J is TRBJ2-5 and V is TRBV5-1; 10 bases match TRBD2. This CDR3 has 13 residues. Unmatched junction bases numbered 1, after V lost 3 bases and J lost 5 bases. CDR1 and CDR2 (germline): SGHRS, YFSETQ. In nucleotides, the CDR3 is TGCGCCAGCAGCTCGGGACTAGCGGAGACCCAGTACTTC. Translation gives CASSSGLAETQYF. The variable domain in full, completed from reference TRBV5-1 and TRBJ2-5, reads KAGVTQTPRYLIKTRGQQVTLSCSPISGHRSVSWYQQTPGQGLQFLFEYFSETQRNKGNFPGRFSGRQFSNSRSEMNVSTLELGDSALYLCASSSGLAETQYFGPGTRLLVL.

CDR3 in amino acids: CASSPPRTGSSPLHF. CDR3 in DNA: TGTGCCAGCTCACCACCGAGGACAGGGAGCTCACCCCTCCACTTT. The gene calls are TRBV18 and TRBJ1-6; 8 nucleotides agree with TRBD1. Germline V gene lookup returns CDR1 KGHSH and CDR2 LQKENI. The junction had 5 bases not matched to a gene; V was cut back by 0 bases and J by 10 bases. There are 15 residues in the CDR3.

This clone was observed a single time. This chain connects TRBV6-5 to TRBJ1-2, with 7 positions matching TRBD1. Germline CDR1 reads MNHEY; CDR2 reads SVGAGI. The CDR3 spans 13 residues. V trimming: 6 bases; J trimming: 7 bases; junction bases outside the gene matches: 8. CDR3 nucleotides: TGTGCCAGCAGCATCACAGGGGACGCTGGCTACACCTTC. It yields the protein CASSITGDAGYTF.

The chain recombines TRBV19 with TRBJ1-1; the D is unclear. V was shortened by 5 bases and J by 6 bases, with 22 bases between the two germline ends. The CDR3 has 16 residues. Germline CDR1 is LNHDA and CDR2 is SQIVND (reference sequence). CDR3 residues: CASSLGSYRLAAEAFF. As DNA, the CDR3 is TGTGCCAGTAGTTTAGGATCTTATCGATTGGCCGCTGAAGCTTTCTTT. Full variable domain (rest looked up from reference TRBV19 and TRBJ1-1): DGGITQSPKYLFRKEGQNVTLSCEQNLNHDAMYWYRQDPGQGLRLIYYSQIVNDFQKGDIAEGYSVSREKKESFPLTVTSAQKNPTAFYLCASSLGSYRLAAEAFFGQGTRLTVV.

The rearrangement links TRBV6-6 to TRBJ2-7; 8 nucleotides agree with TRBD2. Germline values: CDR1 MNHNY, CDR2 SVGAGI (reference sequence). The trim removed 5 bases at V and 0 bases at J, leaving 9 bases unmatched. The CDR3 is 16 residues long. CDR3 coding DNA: TGTGCCAGCAGTCCCCGGGGAACTAGCGGCTCCTACGAGCAGTACTTC. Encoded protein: CASSPRGTSGSYEQYF.

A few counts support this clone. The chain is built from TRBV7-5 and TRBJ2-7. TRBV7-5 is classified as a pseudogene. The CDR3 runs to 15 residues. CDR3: CASRSDLQGSYEQYF. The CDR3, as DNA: TGTGCCAGCAGATCGGACTTGCAGGGCTCCTACGAGCAGTACTTC.

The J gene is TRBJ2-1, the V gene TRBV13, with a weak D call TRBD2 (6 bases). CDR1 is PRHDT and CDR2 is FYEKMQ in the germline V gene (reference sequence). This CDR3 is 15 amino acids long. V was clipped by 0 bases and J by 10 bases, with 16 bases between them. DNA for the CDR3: TGTGCCAGCAGCTTAGGCCGACTAGTCCAAGTAGAGCAGTTCTTC. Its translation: CASSLGRLVQVEQFF.

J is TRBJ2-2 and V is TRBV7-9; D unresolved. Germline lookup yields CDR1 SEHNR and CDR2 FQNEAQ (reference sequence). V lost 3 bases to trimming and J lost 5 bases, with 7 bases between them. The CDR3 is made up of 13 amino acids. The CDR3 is CASSLERTGELFF. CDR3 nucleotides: TGTGCCAGCAGCTTGGAAAGAACCGGGGAGCTGTTTTTT.

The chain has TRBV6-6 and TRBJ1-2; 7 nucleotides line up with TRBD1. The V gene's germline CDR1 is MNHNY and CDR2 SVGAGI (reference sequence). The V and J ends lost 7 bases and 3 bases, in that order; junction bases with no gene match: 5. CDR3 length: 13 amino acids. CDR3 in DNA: TGTGCCAGCAAAACAGGGGTCGACTATGGCTACACCTTC. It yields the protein CASKTGVDYGYTF.

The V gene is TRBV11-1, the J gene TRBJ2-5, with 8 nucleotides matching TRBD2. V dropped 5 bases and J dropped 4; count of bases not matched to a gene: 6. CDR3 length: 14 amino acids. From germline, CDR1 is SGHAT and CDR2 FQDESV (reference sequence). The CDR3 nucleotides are TGTGCCAGCAGCCAAAGGGGACTAGTAGAGACCCAGTACTTC. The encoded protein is CASSQRGLVETQYF.

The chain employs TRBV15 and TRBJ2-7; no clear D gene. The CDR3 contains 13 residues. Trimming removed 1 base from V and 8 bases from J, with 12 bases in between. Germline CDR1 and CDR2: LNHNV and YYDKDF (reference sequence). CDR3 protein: CATSRGRSPKQYF. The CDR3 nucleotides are TGTGCCACCAGCAGAGGCCGAAGTCCGAAGCAGTACTTC.